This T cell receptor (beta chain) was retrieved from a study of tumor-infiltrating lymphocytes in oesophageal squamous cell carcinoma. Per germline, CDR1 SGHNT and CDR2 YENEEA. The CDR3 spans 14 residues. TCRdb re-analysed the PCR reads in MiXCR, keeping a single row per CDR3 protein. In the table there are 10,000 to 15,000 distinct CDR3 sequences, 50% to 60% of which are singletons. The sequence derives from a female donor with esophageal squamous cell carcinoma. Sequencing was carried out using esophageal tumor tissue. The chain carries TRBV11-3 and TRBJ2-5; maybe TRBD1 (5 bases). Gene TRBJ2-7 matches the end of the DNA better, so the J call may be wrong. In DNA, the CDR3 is TGTGCCAGCAGCTTAAGTTTTCAGGGCTACGAGCAGTACTTC. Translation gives CASSLSFQGYEQYF.